The 8 T cell receptor beta chains in this list originate from one sample, sequenced in a study of blood T cells in healthy people across ages. The use of a sample-barcoded 5' primer and a J-beta primer mix characterized a second PCR of roughly 6 to 11 cycles. Via MiXCR, TCRdb re-called the 5' RACE reads, giving one row per CDR3 protein. The data hold about 1.6 million distinct CDR3 sequences, with about 31% observed a single time. Sequenced: blood. Every receptor here comes from a woman younger than 45 in good health.

Comments on this clonotype: Being one base from a much bigger clone, this may be a read error. The genes are TRBV29-1 and TRBJ2-3, with TRBD1 as a possible D gene (6 bases). Looked up from germline, CDR1 is SQVTM and CDR2 is ANQGSEA. The CDR3 sequence is 16 residues long. The CDR3 sequence: CSVKGTTTSSIDTQYF. CDR3 DNA: TGCAGCGTTAAGGGGACAACGACCTCTAGCATAGATACGCAGTATTTT.

The rearrangement uses TRBV6-6 and TRBJ1-2; no definite D call. In germline, CDR1 is MNHNY, CDR2 SVGAGI (reference sequence). The CDR3 has 15 amino acids. The germline V and J ends were trimmed by 2 bases and 6 bases, with 16 bases remaining between them. CDR3 residues: CASSYSPTVLDGYTF. CDR3 coding DNA: TGTGCCAGCAGTTACAGCCCGACGGTGTTAGATGGCTACACCTTC.

The J gene is TRBJ2-5, the V gene TRBV5-6, with D possibly being TRBD2 (5 bases). Deletions cut 8 bases from V and 4 bases from J, with 15 bases between. Germline-derived CDR1 and CDR2 are SGHDT and YYEEEE. This CDR3 has 13 amino acids. DNA of the CDR3: TGTGCCAGTCCTGAACTAGTTCCAGAGACCCAGTACTTC. It encodes CASPELVPETQYF.

This clonotype was picked up one time. The junction does not match germline at one end; this may be a read error. The chain employs TRBV6-6 and TRBJ1-2; 7 bases line up with TRBD1. Germline-derived CDR1 and CDR2 are MNHNY and SVGAGI (reference sequence). This CDR3 spans 12 amino acids. The CDR3 bases are TGTACCAGCAGACAGGGTCTCGTTGGCTACACCTTC. This gives the protein CTSRQGLVGYTF.

This chain connects TRBV10-3 to TRBJ2-3; the D call may be TRBD1 or TRBD2 (6 bases each). V was clipped by 5 bases and J by 1 base, with 13 bases between them. Per germline, CDR1 ENHRY and CDR2 SYGVKD. This CDR3 contains 15 residues. CDR3 amino acids: CAISLGGFRTDTQYF. CDR3 sequence (DNA): TGTGCCATCAGTTTGGGGGGCTTTCGCACAGATACGCAGTATTTT.

The rearrangement links TRBV7-8 to TRBJ2-7, with D tentatively TRBD1 (6 bases). Trimming shortened V by 3 bases and J by 2 bases, and 11 bases separated the two germline ends. Germline CDR1 reads SGHVS; CDR2 reads FQNEAQ. CDR3 length: 14 residues. The CDR3 bases are TGTGCCAGCAGCTTTCACAGGGACCCCTACGAGCAGTACTTC. This translates into CASSFHRDPYEQYF.

Points on this clonotype: A much bigger clone sits one base away, suggesting this may be a read error. This chain uses TRBV29-1 with TRBJ2-3; D remains unclear. Trimming left V 2 bases short and J 4 bases short, with 7 bases between. The germline V gene encodes CDR1 SQVTM and CDR2 ANQGSEA. The CDR3 has 12 amino acids. CDR3 sequence (DNA): TGCAGCGTTGAAAATTGGGCAGATACGCAGTATTTT. Residues: CSVENWADTQYF.

The table lists this clonotype with a few counts. V gene TRBV7-9 combines with J gene TRBJ2-1; 11 bases align to TRBD2. Looked up from germline, CDR1 is SEHNR and CDR2 is FQNEAQ (reference sequence). The length of the CDR3 is 16 residues. V dropped 6 bases and J dropped 6; count of bases not matched to a gene: 10. CDR3 loop: CASSSRLAGIVNEQFF. The CDR3 region has the DNA TGTGCCAGCAGTTCGAGACTAGCGGGAATTGTCAATGAGCAGTTCTTC.